Shown below are 25 T cell receptor beta chains from a single sample sequenced in a study of blood T cells in healthy people across ages. The authors ran a second PCR of 7 to 11 cycles using a sample-barcoded 5' primer and a J-beta primer mix. Via MiXCR, TCRdb re-called the 5' RACE reads, giving one row per CDR3 protein. The sample yields 650,000 to 800,000 distinct CDR3 sequences, 40% to 50% seen once. Material for sequencing was blood. Receptor source: a man in his 60s in good health.

This clonotype occurred a few times. The chain carries TRBV20-1 and TRBJ2-3; 9 bases fit TRBD2. Germline V gene data show CDR1 as DFQATT and CDR2 as SNEGSKA (reference sequence). Trimming at V came to 6 bases and at J to 1 base, leaving 11 bases not matched to a gene. The CDR3 has 16 amino acids. The CDR3 DNA reads TGCAGTGCGCCTTGGGGTAGCGGGGGAGGCACAGATACGCAGTATTTT. This gives the protein CSAPWGSGGGTDTQYF.

This clonotype was seen a few times. J is TRBJ2-3 and V is TRBV15, with TRBD2 matching 8 bases. V shed 7 bases and J 4 bases; nucleotides not matched to a gene: 4. The CDR3 extends over 13 amino acids. Germline V gives CDR1 LNHNV, CDR2 YYDKDF (reference sequence). This CDR3 is CATTGRGADTQYF. In DNA, the CDR3 is TGTGCCACCACCGGGCGGGGGGCAGATACGCAGTATTTT.

V gene TRBV6-6 combines with J gene TRBJ1-1; D is uncertain. The germline gives CDR1 MNHNY, CDR2 SVGAGI (reference sequence). CDR3 length: 15 residues. The V end was cut by 7 bases, the J end by 3 bases, with 18 bases between. CDR3 nucleotides: TGTGCCAGCACCCTCCTGGAGGGTCGGTACACTGAAGCTTTCTTT. Translation gives CASTLLEGRYTEAFF.

The chain joins TRBV12-3 or TRBV12-4 to TRBJ2-1; 8 nucleotides match TRBD2. CDR3 length: 16 residues. V shed 0 bases and J 9 bases; nucleotides not matched to a gene: 10. The CDR3 protein is CASSLAPTGGLGEQFF. CDR3 DNA sequence: TGTGCCAGCAGTTTAGCGCCAACGGGGGGGCTTGGTGAGCAGTTCTTC.

The V and J genes are TRBV4-3 and TRBJ2-3; no definite D call. CDR1 LGHNA and CDR2 YSLEER come from the germline V gene. The CDR3 is 14 amino acids. V lost 0 bases and J 4 bases, leaving 8 bases between the germline ends. CDR3 nucleotides: TGCGCCAGCAGCCAAGATTTGTTCGCAGATACGCAGTATTTT. Amino acid sequence: CASSQDLFADTQYF.

J is TRBJ2-7 and V is TRBV2; 9 nucleotides match TRBD1. CDR1 and CDR2 (germline): SNHLY, FYNNEI. The V gene end was trimmed by 7 bases and the J gene end by 3 bases; junction bases not matched to a gene: 7. This CDR3 contains 14 residues. DNA for the CDR3: TGTGCCAGCACCAAAGGGACAGGGAACTACGAGCAGTACTTC. Translating it yields CASTKGTGNYEQYF.

This clonotype came up a few times. The chain uses TRBV7-2 and TRBJ1-5, with D maybe TRBD1 (6 bases). The CDR3 spans 14 residues. CDR1 SGHTA and CDR2 FQGNSA come from the germline V gene. The germline V and J ends were trimmed by 2 bases and 6 bases, with 11 bases remaining between them. CDR3 protein: CASSLSAGVQPQHF. The DNA of the CDR3 is TGTGCCAGCAGCTTATCGGCAGGGGTTCAGCCCCAGCATTTT.

In this sample, this clonotype turned up a few times. The chain combines TRBV5-1 with TRBJ2-2; TRBD1 aligns across 8 bases. Trimming cost V 1 base and J 5 bases; bases outside gene matches: 4. There are 15 residues in the CDR3. Germline CDR1 and CDR2: SGHRS and YFSETQ. The CDR3 sequence is CASSLSRGRTGELFF. CDR3 bases: TGCGCCAGCAGCTTGTCCAGGGGGCGAACCGGGGAGCTGTTTTTT.

A few counts support this clonotype. This chain links TRBV9 with TRBJ2-7; 9 nucleotides align to TRBD1. The CDR3 sequence is 15 residues long. In germline, CDR1 is SGDLS, CDR2 YYNGEE. With 0 bases clipped from V and 5 bases from J, the junction kept 6 bases outside the gene matches. The CDR3 coding sequence is TGTGCCAGCAGCGTAGGAACGGACAGGGGAAACGAGCAGTACTTC. It translates to CASSVGTDRGNEQYF.

This clonotype came up a few times. V gene TRBV18 combines with J gene TRBJ2-4; D is unclear. The J call may be wrong; the DNA end is better matched by TRBJ2-7. Germline-derived CDR1 and CDR2 are KGHSH and LQKENI. This CDR3 contains 18 residues. In nucleotides, the CDR3 is TGTGCCAGCTCACCGGCCGGTCAGTCGCACTCAACCTTCTACGAGCAGTACTTC. It specifies CASSPAGQSHSTFYEQYF.

This clonotype was counted a few times. The gene calls are TRBV5-1 and TRBJ1-2; D is unresolved. The CDR3 sequence is 12 residues long. The germline V gene encodes CDR1 SGHRS and CDR2 YFSETQ. The V end was cut by 5 bases, the J end by 3 bases, with 8 bases between. The CDR3 spells CASRNLDYGYTF. CDR3 sequence (DNA): TGCGCCAGCAGAAATCTAGACTATGGCTACACCTTC.

The V gene is TRBV4-1, the J gene TRBJ2-1; 8 bases line up with TRBD2. The DNA matches TRBJ2-7 better at its end, which makes the J call doubtful. This CDR3 spans 16 amino acids. In germline, CDR1 is MGHRA, CDR2 YSYEKL. As DNA, the CDR3 is TGCGCCAGCAGCCACCATAGCGGGGTTAGGAACAATGAGCAGTACTTC. It specifies CASSHHSGVRNNEQYF.

CDR3 in amino acids: CSARSGDRGYEQYF. The DNA for the CDR3 is TGCAGTGCTAGAAGTGGGGACAGGGGTTACGAGCAGTACTTC. The chain links TRBV20-1 to TRBJ2-4; 10 bases align to TRBD1. The J call may be wrong; the DNA end is better matched by TRBJ2-7. Germline V gene lookup returns CDR1 DFQATT and CDR2 SNEGSKA (reference sequence). This CDR3 is built from 14 residues.

In its sample, this clonotype was seen a few times. V is TRBV7-8 and J is TRBJ1-6; TRBD1 aligns across 7 bases. The CDR3 has 15 residues. V trimming: 2 bases; J trimming: 9 bases; junction bases outside the gene matches: 7. The germline V gene encodes CDR1 SGHVS and CDR2 FQNEAQ. CDR3 bases: TGTGCCAGCAGCTTACGACCGGACAGGCGTTCACCCCTCCACTTT. Its translation: CASSLRPDRRSPLHF. The full variable domain, its missing parts supplied by reference TRBV7-8 and TRBJ1-6, is GAGVSQSPRYKVAKRGQDVALRCDPISGHVSLFWYQQALGQGPEFLTYFQNEAQLDKSGLPSDRFFAERPEGSVSTLKIQRTQQEDSAVYLCASSLRPDRRSPLHFGNGTRLTVT.

The chain couples TRBV5-4 to TRBJ2-4; D is unresolved. TRBJ2-7 explains the end of the DNA better; the J call may be wrong. The CDR3 loop spans 16 amino acids. Per germline, CDR1 SGHNT and CDR2 YYREEE (reference sequence). CDR3 amino acids: CASSSEPTIKTYEQYF. In nucleotides, the CDR3 is TGTGCCAGCAGCTCCGAACCGACGATAAAAACCTACGAGCAGTACTTC.

The J gene is TRBJ1-2, the V gene TRBV18; 11 nucleotides agree with TRBD1. This CDR3 comprises 14 residues. The germline V gene has CDR1 KGHSH and CDR2 LQKENI. With 5 bases clipped from V and 3 bases from J, the junction kept 2 bases outside the gene matches. The CDR3 sequence is CASSMDRGHYGYTF. The CDR3 DNA is TGTGCCAGCTCAATGGACAGGGGGCACTATGGCTACACCTTC.

This chain links TRBV12-3 or TRBV12-4 with TRBJ1-4; no clear D gene. The germline V and J ends were trimmed by 6 bases and 4 bases, with 12 bases remaining between them. The CDR3 totals 14 residues. The CDR3 spells CASRAGANNEKLFF. In DNA, the CDR3 is TGTGCCAGCAGGGCCGGTGCCAATAATGAAAAACTGTTTTTT.

V usage is TRBV7-9 and J usage is TRBJ2-5; D tentatively fits TRBD1 or TRBD2 (6 bases each). CDR1 is SEHNR and CDR2 is FQNEAQ in the germline V gene (reference sequence). V dropped 8 bases and J dropped 1 base, with 17 bases sitting between them. The length of the CDR3 is 15 residues. Here the CDR3 DNA reads TGTGCCAGCCAGAGAGGGGGAGCGGGCCAAGAGACCCAGTACTTC. Protein: CASQRGGAGQETQYF.

This clonotype came up a few times. The rearrangement joins TRBV27 to TRBJ2-4; D may match TRBD1 or TRBD2 (5 bases each). V lost 4 bases, J lost 0 bases, and 10 bases lay in between. The CDR3 runs 15 residues. Germline loops: CDR1 MNHEY, CDR2 SMNVEV (reference sequence). CDR3 residues: CASSSGDLAKNIQYF. In DNA form, the CDR3 reads TGTGCCAGCAGTTCCGGGGACCTAGCCAAAAACATTCAGTACTTC.

As regards this clonotype: A much larger clone differs from this one at a single base, so this may be a read error. The CDR3 sequence is CSAREGNYGYTF. DNA of the CDR3: TGCAGTGCTAGAGAGGGGAACTATGGCTACACCTTC. The rearrangement uses TRBV20-1 and TRBJ1-2; D unresolved. Germline-derived CDR1 and CDR2 are DFQATT and SNEGSKA (reference sequence). There are 12 residues in the CDR3. V lost 0 bases, J lost 2 bases, and 4 bases lay in between.

This clonotype came up a few times. V gene TRBV15 combines with J gene TRBJ2-3; 12 bases agree with TRBD2. The CDR3 runs to 16 residues. V was pared by 5 bases and J by 5 bases, with 8 bases of the junction left unmatched. Germline V gene lookup returns CDR1 LNHNV and CDR2 YYDKDF (reference sequence). CDR3 nucleotide sequence: TGTGCCACCAGCTCAGGACTAGCGGGGTTTATAGATACGCAGTATTTT. Amino acids: CATSSGLAGFIDTQYF.

In its sample, this clonotype was seen a few times. This chain links TRBV4-3 with TRBJ1-4; TRBD1 matches at 8 bases. This CDR3 region has 18 residues. The germline gives CDR1 LGHNA, CDR2 YSLEER. J gave up 0 bases and V 0 bases, and 6 bases lay outside the gene matches. CDR3 sequence (DNA): TGCGCCAGCAGCCAAGAGTCCAGGGGGCGAGCAACTAATGAAAAACTGTTTTTT. This encodes CASSQESRGRATNEKLFF.

This clonotype was observed a single time. The V and J genes are TRBV25-1 and TRBJ2-7; maybe TRBD1 (5 bases). Trimming removed 9 bases from V and 3 bases from J, with 18 bases in between. The CDR3 runs 14 residues. CDR1 MGHDK and CDR2 SYGVNS come from the germline V gene. CDR3 DNA sequence: TGTGCCAGAATGTTTAGTTCACAGGACTACGAGCAGTACTTC. Its translation is CARMFSSQDYEQYF.

This clonotype has a handful of counts. V gene TRBV12-3 or TRBV12-4 combines with J gene TRBJ2-7, with a weak D call TRBD1 (6 bases). V dropped 10 bases and J dropped 6 bases, with 19 bases sitting between them. CDR3 length: 13 residues. The CDR3 loop is CATLRSGDREQYF. The CDR3 DNA reads as TGTGCCACCTTACGATCAGGGGATCGCGAGCAGTACTTC.

V is TRBV6-2 or TRBV6-3 and J is TRBJ2-1; 9 bases match TRBD1. The CDR3 is 14 residues long. The V segment lost 6 bases and the J segment 11 bases; nucleotides outside the gene matches: 11. Germline V gene sequence: CDR1 MNHEY, CDR2 SVGEGT. The CDR3 loop reads CASRPWGYRGQQFF. Written as DNA, the CDR3 is TGTGCCAGCAGACCCTGGGGATACAGGGGGCAGCAGTTCTTC.